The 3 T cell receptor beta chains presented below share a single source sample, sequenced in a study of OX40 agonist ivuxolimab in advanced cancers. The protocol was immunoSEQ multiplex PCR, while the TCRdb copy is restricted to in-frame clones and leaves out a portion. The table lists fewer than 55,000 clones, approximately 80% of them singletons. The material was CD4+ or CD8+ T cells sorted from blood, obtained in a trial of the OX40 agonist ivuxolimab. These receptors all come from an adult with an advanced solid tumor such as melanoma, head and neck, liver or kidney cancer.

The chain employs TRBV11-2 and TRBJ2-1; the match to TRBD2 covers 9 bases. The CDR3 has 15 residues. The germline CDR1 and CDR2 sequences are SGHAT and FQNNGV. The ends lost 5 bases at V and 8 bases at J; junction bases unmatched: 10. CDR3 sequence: CASSITGTSHDEQFF. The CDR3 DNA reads TGTGCCAGCAGCATAACCGGGACTAGCCATGATGAGCAGTTCTTC.

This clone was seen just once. Here the CDR3 reads CSVDAGNPEAFF. The DNA of the CDR3 is TGCAGCGTTGATGCAGGGAACCCCGAAGCTTTCTTT. This chain joins TRBV29-1 and TRBJ1-1; the D gene is possibly TRBD1 (5 bases). The V end was cut by 3 bases, the J end by 8 bases, with 13 bases between. Looked up from germline, CDR1 is SQVTM and CDR2 is ANQGSEA. The CDR3 runs 12 residues.

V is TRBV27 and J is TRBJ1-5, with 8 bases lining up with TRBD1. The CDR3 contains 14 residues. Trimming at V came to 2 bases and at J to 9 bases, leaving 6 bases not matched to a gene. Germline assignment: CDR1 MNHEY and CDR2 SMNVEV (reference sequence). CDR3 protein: CASSLGTGLAPQHF. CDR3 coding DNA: TGTGCCAGCAGTTTAGGGACAGGTTTGGCGCCCCAGCATTTT.